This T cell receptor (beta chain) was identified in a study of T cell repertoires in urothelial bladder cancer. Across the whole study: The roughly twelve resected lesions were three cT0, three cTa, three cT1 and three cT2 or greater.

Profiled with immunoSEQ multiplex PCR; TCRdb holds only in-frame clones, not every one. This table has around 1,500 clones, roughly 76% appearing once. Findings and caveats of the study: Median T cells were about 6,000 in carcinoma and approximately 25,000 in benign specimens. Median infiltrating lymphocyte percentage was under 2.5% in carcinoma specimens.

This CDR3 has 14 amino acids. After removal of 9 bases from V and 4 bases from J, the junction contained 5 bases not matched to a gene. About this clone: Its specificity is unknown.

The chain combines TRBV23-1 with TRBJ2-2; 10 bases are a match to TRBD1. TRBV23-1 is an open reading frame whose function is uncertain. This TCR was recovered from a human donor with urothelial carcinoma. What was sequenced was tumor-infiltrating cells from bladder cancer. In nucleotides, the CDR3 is TGCGCCAGGCACCGGGACAGGGGCACCGGGGAGCTGTTTTTT. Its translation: CARHRDRGTGELFF.